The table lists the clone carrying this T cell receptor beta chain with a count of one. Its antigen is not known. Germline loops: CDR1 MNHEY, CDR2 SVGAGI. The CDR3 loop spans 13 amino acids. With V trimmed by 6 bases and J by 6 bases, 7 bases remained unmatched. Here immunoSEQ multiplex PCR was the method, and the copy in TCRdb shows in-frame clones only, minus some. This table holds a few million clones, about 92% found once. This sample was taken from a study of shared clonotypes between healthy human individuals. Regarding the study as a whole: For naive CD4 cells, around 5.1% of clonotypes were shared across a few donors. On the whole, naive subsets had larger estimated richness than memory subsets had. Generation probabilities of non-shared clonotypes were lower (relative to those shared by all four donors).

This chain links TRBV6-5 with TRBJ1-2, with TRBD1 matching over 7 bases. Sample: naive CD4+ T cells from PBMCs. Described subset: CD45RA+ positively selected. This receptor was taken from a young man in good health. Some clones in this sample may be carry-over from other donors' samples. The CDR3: CASRGPGQNGYTF. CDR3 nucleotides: TGTGCCAGCAGGGGACCGGGACAGAATGGCTACACCTTC.